This record concerns one TCR beta chain sequence. Antigen unknown. This entry is derived from a study of cytomegalovirus exposure and HLA in healthy donors. The study, taken as a whole, reports: The study dropped some indistinguishable V segments, TRBV6-2 and TRBV6-3 among them.

Trimming removed 0 bases at V and 2 bases at J, with 14 bases between. The CDR3 loop spans 16 amino acids. Germline V gene lookup returns CDR1 SGHNT and CDR2 YYREEE (reference sequence). It was with 60 Vbeta and 13 Jbeta primers that the PCR ran. The table came from immunoSEQ multiplex PCR; TCRdb's copy has only in-frame clones and leaves some out. This table holds roughly 150,000 clones, roughly three quarters found once. The receptor comes from a woman younger than 45 in good health and CMV-seronegative. The sample taken for sequencing was PBMCs. This chain uses TRBV5-4 with TRBJ1-2, with D possibly matching TRBD1 (5 bases). Here the CDR3 reads CASSLDANRINYGYTF. For the CDR3, the DNA is TGTGCCAGCAGCTTGGATGCGAACAGGATAAACTATGGCTACACCTTC.